One sample yielded the 20 T cell receptor beta chains listed below, sequenced in a study of molecular identifiers for immune sequencing clone quantification. TCRdb reanalysed the PCR reads using MiXCR and keeps one entry per CDR3 protein. Here the sample spans some 100,000 distinct CDR3 sequences, around 19% being singletons. Sequenced input: naive CD8+ T cells from blood, with Jurkat cell RNA spiked in. Subset indicated: FACS-sorted CD8+CD4-CCR7+CD45RA+ naive T cells. These receptors came from a human donor in good health. Some libraries in this study had Jurkat cell RNA spiked in.

V is TRBV3-1 and J is TRBJ1-5; D is unclear. In germline, CDR1 is LGHDT, CDR2 YNNKEL (reference sequence). The CDR3 totals 12 residues. V was pared by 1 base and J by 7 bases, with 5 bases between. The CDR3 here is CASSQGRQPQHF. For the CDR3, the DNA is TGTGCCAGCAGCCAAGGAAGACAGCCCCAGCATTTT.

The sample holds many counts of this clonotype. The rearrangement joins TRBV12-3 or TRBV12-4 to TRBJ2-3; maybe TRBD2 (5 bases). Between the trimmed V and J ends, which lost 6 bases and 2 bases, there was a span of 12 bases. The CDR3 length is 14 residues. CDR3 sequence reads: CASSGIPDTDTQYF. The CDR3 DNA follows: TGTGCCAGCAGCGGGATACCTGACACAGATACGCAGTATTTT.

In this sample, this clonotype turned up many times. The chain couples TRBV28 to TRBJ2-7, with TRBD2 matching over 10 bases. The ends lost 5 bases at V and 7 bases at J; junction bases unmatched: 14. This CDR3 comprises 16 residues. Germline loops: CDR1 MDHEN, CDR2 SYDVKM. Written as DNA, the CDR3 is TGTGCCAGCAGTCCCCAGCTAGCGGGAGAGGAAAGTGAGCAGTACTTC. This sequence encodes CASSPQLAGEESEQYF. The full variable domain, completed using reference TRBV28 and TRBJ2-7, is DVKVTQSSRYLVKRTGEKVFLECVQDMDHENMFWYRQDPGLGLRLIYFSYDVKMKEKGDIPEGYSVSREKKERFSLILESASTNQTSMYLCASSPQLAGEESEQYFGPGTRLTVT.

This clonotype appeared many times. This chain links TRBV15 with TRBJ2-7, with TRBD1 identical over 8 bases. The CDR3 runs to 17 residues. The J segment lost 2 bases and the V segment lost 0 bases, leaving 9 bases of the junction unmatched. Germline V CDR1 and CDR2: LNHNV, YYDKDF (reference sequence). The chain's CDR3 is CATSRDPGTGPAYEQYF. The CDR3 region has the DNA TGTGCCACCAGCAGAGATCCCGGGACAGGCCCTGCCTACGAGCAGTACTTC.

This chain links TRBV9 with TRBJ2-1, with no clear D. V shed 0 bases and J shed 8 bases, with 18 bases lying between them. Germline V lookup: CDR1 SGDLS, CDR2 YYNGEE. The CDR3 is 16 residues long. In nucleotides, the CDR3 is TGTGCCAGCAGCGTAGGGGTTGCAGGTAATGGTGATGAGCAGTTCTTC. Its translation is CASSVGVAGNGDEQFF.

This clonotype was recorded many times. The J gene is TRBJ2-7, the V gene TRBV7-9, with TRBD2 identical over 10 bases. The CDR3 extends over 17 amino acids. With V trimmed by 5 bases and J by 7 bases, 17 bases remained unmatched. Germline CDR1 and CDR2: SEHNR and FQNEAQ (reference sequence). The CDR3 coding sequence is TGTGCCAGCAGCCCATTCCTTCAGACTAGCGGGTCTATGGAGCAGTACTTC. Translation gives CASSPFLQTSGSMEQYF.

This clonotype was observed many times. This chain uses TRBV7-9 with TRBJ1-2; TRBD1 matches 7 bases. CDR3 size: 14 residues. Germline V gives CDR1 SEHNR, CDR2 FQNEAQ (reference sequence). Trimming cost V 7 bases and J 3 bases; bases outside gene matches: 8. The CDR3 loop reads CASTRQGRDYGYTF. Here the CDR3 DNA reads TGTGCCAGCACCAGACAGGGCCGGGACTATGGCTACACCTTC.

This clonotype was recorded at least ten times. This sequence joins TRBV6-5 and TRBJ2-7, with D hard to call. V was cut by 6 bases and J by 5 bases, with 23 bases left in between. The CDR3 has 16 residues. The V gene's germline CDR1 is MNHEY and CDR2 SVGAGI. CDR3 sequence: CASRTTLGISADEQYF. CDR3 bases: TGTGCCAGCAGAACCACCCTAGGGATCTCGGCCGACGAGCAGTACTTC.

This clonotype was counted many times. This rearrangement joins TRBV4-3 to TRBJ1-1, with 7 bases that match TRBD1. The CDR3 has 16 amino acids. Looked up from germline, CDR1 is LGHNA and CDR2 is YSLEER. After removal of 6 bases from V and 1 base from J, the junction contained 11 bases not matched to a gene. The CDR3 is CASSSGPGQQNTEAFF. The CDR3 DNA sequence: TGCGCCAGCAGTTCAGGCCCGGGACAGCAGAACACTGAAGCTTTCTTT.

This clonotype was observed at least ten times. J is TRBJ2-7 and V is TRBV10-3, with 8 bases identical to TRBD2. The germline CDR1 and CDR2 sequences are ENHRY and SYGVKD. The CDR3 runs 14 residues. J lost 5 bases, V lost 5 bases, and 8 bases had no gene match. In DNA form, the CDR3 reads TGTGCCATCAGTTGGTCGGGAGGGGCCCACGAGCAGTACTTC. This encodes CAISWSGGAHEQYF.

This clonotype showed up many times. The chain couples TRBV9 to TRBJ2-3, with a possible D match to TRBD1 (6 bases). This CDR3 has 13 residues. Trimming removed 4 bases at V and 4 bases at J, with 10 bases between. CDR1 and CDR2 (germline): SGDLS, YYNGEE. CDR3 nucleotide sequence: TGTGCCAGCAGCCTAAGACAGGCAGATACGCAGTATTTT. Translated, it gives CASSLRQADTQYF.

With regard to this clonotype: A read error may be the cause here, since a much bigger clone is one base away. The chain combines TRBV7-9 with TRBJ1-1, with TRBD1 as a possible D gene (6 bases). Germline CDR1 reads SEHNR; CDR2 reads FQNEAQ (reference sequence). This CDR3 region has 16 residues. The V end lost 3 bases, the J end lost 4 bases, and 18 bases lay between the germline ends. In nucleotides, the CDR3 is TGTGCCAGCAGCTTCGGGGGCGGGCAGATCGGCACTGAAGCTTTCTTT. Residues: CASSFGGGQIGTEAFF.

This clonotype was recorded at least ten times. The chain couples TRBV7-9 to TRBJ2-3; 8 bases fit TRBD1. CDR1 is SEHNR, CDR2 FQNEAQ, per germline (reference sequence). J was trimmed by 2 bases and V by 5 bases; bases with no gene match: 9. There are 16 residues in the CDR3. The CDR3 protein is CASSPFGQGNTDTQYF. The CDR3 coding sequence is TGTGCCAGCAGCCCCTTCGGACAGGGAAACACAGATACGCAGTATTTT.

This clonotype came up many times. The rearrangement links TRBV14 to TRBJ2-5, with D maybe TRBD2 (5 bases). V lost 0 bases, J lost 5 bases, and 7 bases lay in between. The CDR3 contains 13 residues. Germline V gene data show CDR1 as SGHDN and CDR2 as FVKESK. The CDR3 protein is CASSQELDETQYF. CDR3 nucleotides: TGTGCCAGCAGCCAAGAACTAGATGAGACCCAGTACTTC.

The chain uses TRBV27 and TRBJ2-7; 7 bases line up with TRBD1. The CDR3 contains 16 residues. V lost 5 bases and J lost 4; bases outside the gene matches: 14. Germline loops: CDR1 MNHEY, CDR2 SMNVEV (reference sequence). CDR3 sequence: CASSPTETGSQYEQYF. The CDR3 bases are TGTGCCAGCAGTCCCACCGAGACAGGGTCACAGTACGAGCAGTACTTC.

The chain uses TRBV20-1 and TRBJ1-5; 8 positions match TRBD1. This CDR3 contains 16 residues. Germline lookup yields CDR1 DFQATT and CDR2 SNEGSKA (reference sequence). Trimming removed 1 base from V and 2 bases from J; junction bases left unmatched: 7. CDR3 nucleotides: TGCAGTGCTAGAGGTGCAGGGGGCGCGGGCAATCAGCCCCAGCATTTT. It specifies CSARGAGGAGNQPQHF.

The table lists this clonotype with many counts. V gene TRBV12-3 or TRBV12-4 combines with J gene TRBJ1-5; D remains ambiguous. The CDR3 contains 16 residues. V lost 2 bases to trimming and J lost 0 bases, with 11 bases between them. CDR3 residues: CASSLRSGYSNQPQHF. The CDR3 nucleotides are TGTGCCAGCAGTTTACGGTCGGGATATAGCAATCAGCCCCAGCATTTT.

There are many counts of this clonotype. J is TRBJ2-7 and V is TRBV27; 10 nucleotides line up with TRBD1. The germline gives CDR1 MNHEY, CDR2 SMNVEV (reference sequence). The CDR3 length is 15 residues. After removal of 5 bases from V and 2 bases from J, the junction contained 6 bases not matched to a gene. The CDR3 reads CASSTGGTGAYEQYF. CDR3 coding DNA: TGTGCCAGCAGTACCGGCGGGACAGGGGCCTACGAGCAGTACTTC.

Notes on this clonotype: Since a much larger clone is just one base distant, this may be a read error. The chain carries TRBV18 and TRBJ1-1; possibly TRBD1 for D (5 bases). CDR3 size: 12 residues. The germline CDR1 and CDR2 sequences are KGHSH and LQKENI. CDR3 DNA: TGTGCCTGCTCAGCGCAGGGCACTGAAGCTTTCTTT. Its protein product is CACSAQGTEAFF.

This clonotype showed up many times. The V and J genes are TRBV6-5 and TRBJ2-1; tentatively, D is TRBD1 (6 bases). With 0 bases removed from V and 3 bases from J, the gap between germline ends came to 9 bases. Germline V gene lookup returns CDR1 MNHEY and CDR2 SVGAGI. CDR3 length: 15 residues. The CDR3 reads CASSYSGHLYNEQFF. In DNA, the CDR3 is TGTGCCAGCAGTTACTCGGGACACCTCTACAATGAGCAGTTCTTC.